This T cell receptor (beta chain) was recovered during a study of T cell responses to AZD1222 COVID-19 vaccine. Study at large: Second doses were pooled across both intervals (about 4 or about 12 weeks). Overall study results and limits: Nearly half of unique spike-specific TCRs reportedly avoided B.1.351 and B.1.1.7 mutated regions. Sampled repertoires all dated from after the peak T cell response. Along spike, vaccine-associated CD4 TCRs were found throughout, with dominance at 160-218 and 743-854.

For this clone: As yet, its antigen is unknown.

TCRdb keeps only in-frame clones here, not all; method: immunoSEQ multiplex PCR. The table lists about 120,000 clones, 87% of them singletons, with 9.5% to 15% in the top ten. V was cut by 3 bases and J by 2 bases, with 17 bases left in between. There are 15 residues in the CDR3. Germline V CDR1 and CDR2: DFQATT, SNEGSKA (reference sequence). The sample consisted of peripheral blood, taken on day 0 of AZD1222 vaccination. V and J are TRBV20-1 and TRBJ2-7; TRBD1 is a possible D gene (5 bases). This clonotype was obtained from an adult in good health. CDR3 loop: CSASSSGARAYEQYF. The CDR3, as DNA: TGCAGTGCTAGTAGTAGTGGGGCCAGAGCCTACGAGCAGTACTTC.